Listed below are T cell receptor beta chains from one sample, sequenced in a study of blood T cell repertoires in COVID-19. Measured with immunoSEQ multiplex PCR; TCRdb has only the in-frame clones, and not every one. The sample lists about 70,000 clones, around 90% occurring once. Sequencing used peripheral blood. Every receptor here comes from a woman younger than 30 with acute or convalescent COVID-19. Each CDR3 is given without its conserved first and last residue.

cdr3_aa v_call
ASSETGTSYNEQF TRBV10-2
ASSPPSENHCPQH TRBV6-4
ASSEYYSKETQY TRBV25-1
ASSYSQGAGSPLH TRBV6-2/TRBV6-3
ASSPGVYEKLF TRBV18
ASSIEGGLAGQGWYNEQF TRBV19
ASRQTGGANEKLF TRBV2
ASSIGVAYEQY TRBV13
ASSEQGRGYT TRBV2
ASSEVTGLSGNTIY TRBV2
ATSRDKSGGYSYT TRBV15
ASRDTGGFGEAF TRBV10-2
ASSQGGGANQETQY TRBV4-1
ASSQDWASSAEQF TRBV4-3
ASSSQGGYNEQF TRBV5-4
ASSLGASGDRTDTQY TRBV7-9
SVDPSGQGANEQF TRBV29-1
ASSQGRGYT TRBV14
ASSPSVLSPTGSYNEQF TRBV18
ASSLFGTQGGEQY TRBV27
ASSLFPGGSSSSTDTQY TRBV5-5
ASSLRQGVQTTSDTQY TRBV7-9
ASRLPTAPRNDTQY TRBV12-2
ASSFGVGGNYGYT TRBV5-6
ASSYARDEQY TRBV6-2/TRBV6-3
ASSEEGVGYT TRBV2
ATMEGRQEQY TRBV6-5
ASRRQTTYNEQF TRBV4-1
ASSQVFGGRGDEQF TRBV3-1/TRBV3-2
AWNRGTDYNEQF TRBV30
AWNSRRDTEAF TRBV30
ASSPTGDINQPQH TRBV28
ASSEDGSKGTEAF TRBV2
AISWGTSGYEQY TRBV10-3
ASGRITGDYNEQF TRBV12-5
ASSTPPQGVVGLNQPQH TRBV19
AIRDRGNSPLH TRBV10-3
ASSLWGQGLPRIYNEQF TRBV7-9
ASSEPDRVVDNEQF TRBV6-1
ASSPRAGSNEQF TRBV4-3
ASSLGGSGPTDTQY TRBV7-6
ASSSHNGGRPETQY TRBV6-5
ASSRRGSDTQY TRBV6-5
ASKDRAFSNQPQH TRBV2
ASSLVFSGDYEQY TRBV11-1
ASSSEGNEQF TRBV5-1
ASSSGTKGLNTEAF TRBV28
ASSLGGNYGYT TRBV11-2
ASSQYAGELF TRBV5-5
SVEGRGIRDGYT TRBV29-1
ASSFGTGYTGELF TRBV5-6
SASSQGPGDEQF TRBV20-1
ASSNLAAGVGPSYNEQF TRBV21-1
ASSFQGLITEAF TRBV7-9
ASSLGGLAVMGETQY TRBV7-2
ASSPQVFGANVLT TRBV9
AWSSPGLPSYNEQF TRBV30
ASSLIADYGYT TRBV12-3/TRBV12-4
ASSFFSGSGNEQF TRBV5-1
ASSRRLAGEVDTQY TRBV4-2